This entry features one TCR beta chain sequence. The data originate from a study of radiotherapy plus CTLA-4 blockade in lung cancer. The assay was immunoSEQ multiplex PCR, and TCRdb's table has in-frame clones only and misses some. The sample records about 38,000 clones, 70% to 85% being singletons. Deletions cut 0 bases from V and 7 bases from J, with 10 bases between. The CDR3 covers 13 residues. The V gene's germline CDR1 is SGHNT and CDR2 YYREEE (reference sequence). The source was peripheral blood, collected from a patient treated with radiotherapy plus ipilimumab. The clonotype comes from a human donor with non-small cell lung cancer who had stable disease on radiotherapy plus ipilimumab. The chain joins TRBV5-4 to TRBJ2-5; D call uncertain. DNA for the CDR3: TGTGCCAGCAGCTTGGGCGAAAGCTCGACCCAGTACTTC. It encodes CASSLGESSTQYF.